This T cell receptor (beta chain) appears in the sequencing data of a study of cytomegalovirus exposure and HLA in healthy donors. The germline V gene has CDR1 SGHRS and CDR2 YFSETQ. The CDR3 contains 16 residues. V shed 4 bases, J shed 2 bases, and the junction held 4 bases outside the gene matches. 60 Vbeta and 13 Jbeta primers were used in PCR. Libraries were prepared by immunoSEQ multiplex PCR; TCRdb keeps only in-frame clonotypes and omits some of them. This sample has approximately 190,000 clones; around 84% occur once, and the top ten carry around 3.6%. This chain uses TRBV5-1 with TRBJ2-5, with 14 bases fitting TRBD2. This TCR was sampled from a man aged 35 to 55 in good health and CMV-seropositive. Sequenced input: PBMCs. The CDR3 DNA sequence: TGCGCCAGCAGCCCCGGACTAGCGGGGGGACAAGAGACCCAGTACTTC. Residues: CASSPGLAGGQETQYF.